This T cell receptor beta chain was identified in a study of cytomegalovirus exposure and HLA in healthy donors (dated by TCRdb to about 2017). About the investigation overall: An earlier analysis of some 550 of the donors reported roughly 300 Gb of sequence data and 117 million unique TCR beta sequences from approximately 180 million T cells. About 280 gigabases of sequencing data and around 85 million unique TCR sequences made up an early release that covered nearly 650 HLA-typed donors. The number of typed donors differed by locus: roughly 620-630 for A, B, C, DRB1 and DQB1; about 520 for DQA1; 606 for DPA1; and roughly 450 for DPB1. Donor age, sex, ethnicity and CMV serostatus were compiled together with the repertoire data. HLA typing covered class I and class II loci at four-digit resolution. To study patterns of TCR occurrence, a later analysis re-analyzed previously published TCR beta repertoires from 550 to 800 donors and added high-resolution HLA genotyping. Among the roughly 400 genotyped donors, around 81% belonged to the genetic ancestry cluster associated with self-reported Caucasian donors. High-throughput TCR immunosequencing, statistical association of individual TCRs with disease status, and machine learning were combined to predict cytomegalovirus infection status. The study used immunosequencing to profile the T cell repertoires of around 600 subjects and linked those repertoires to cytomegalovirus serostatus. Because of strong linkage in the cohort, four or five DR-DQ haplotypes were treated as single units for association and clustering. Genome-wide SNP genotypes for about 65% of the roughly 670 donors were used in a later genetic analysis, which treated that subset as a discovery cohort. Across roughly 420 genotyped donors of the cohort, an average of about 220,000 unique TCR beta nucleotide sequences per donor were sequenced, and roughly 18% of those sequences were non-productive. An earlier analysis of fewer than 750 of the donors used high-throughput TCR beta sequencing to judge whether each TCR beta V gene segment behaved as functional or pseudogenic. Every discovery cohort repertoire had been produced on one sequencing platform. The study aimed to test whether signatures of past pathogen exposure could be identified by cataloging public T cell receptors. Rather than using new phenotypic data, the later analysis identified candidate immune exposures from TCR beta sequences and from how often those sequences occurred across donors. Besides the first cohort of around 670 subjects, a separate validation cohort made up of over 95 different subjects was used.

With respect to this clone: The antigen this receptor binds is unknown. Base-call qualities are not available, and no considerably larger clone is one nucleotide away.

Library construction relied on the immunoSEQ multiplex PCR assay. For the multiplex PCR, a mixture combining 60 forward primers for TCR Vbeta segments and 13 reverse primers for TCR Jbeta segments was used. Amplification of the CDR3 region of rearranged TCR beta genes was performed with a multiplex PCR assay on genomic DNA. The amplified TCR beta libraries were sequenced on the Illumina HiSeq System as 87-base-pair reads. Regarding the original processing steps: In a later analysis, 77 million or so unique TCR beta chains were counted across the roughly 670 repertoires, and around 10 million of these chains were shared by at least two donors. A nearest-neighbor algorithm error-corrected the raw reads and collapsed the reads into unique sequences, merging closely related sequences to remove PCR and sequencing errors. Alignment of CDR3 sequences to IMGT reference sequences was used to assign V, D and J gene segments. For a sequence to be retained, a match of at least six nucleotides to both a V gene segment and a J gene segment was required. A rearrangement counted as productive if the CDR3 had no stop codons and remained in frame with V and J, and every other rearrangement counted as non-productive. Following IMGT convention, CDR3 was defined as the stretch from the second conserved V-encoded cysteine to the conserved J-encoded phenylalanine. Sequences without an unambiguous match to a single V gene segment were excluded from the earlier analysis of 450 to 750 of the donors. An earlier analysis of 587 of the donors called V segments functional above 56.7% productive rearrangements and segregating when the between-donor standard deviation exceeded 5%. A statistical classification framework was built to diagnose cytomegalovirus status from the catalog of TCR beta chain sequences. A later analysis assigned V and J genes by comparing TCR nucleotide sequences with IMGT/GENE-DB human TR gene sequences. A later analysis assigned CDR3 sequences and most-parsimonious VDJ recombination scenarios with the TCRdist pipeline. In a later analysis, every TCR beta chain was defined by the combination of its CDR3 amino acid sequence and its V-gene family, and reads without a unique V-gene family were dropped. As a way to deal with suspected cross-contamination and a sequencing artifact, a later analysis dropped 592 nucleotide sequences that were highly shared and had low generation probability. For each public chain, a later analysis derived a clonal expansion index from normalized ranks of inferred template counts within each repertoire. In a later analysis, generation probabilities were computed using a VDJ recombination model fitted to out-of-frame rearrangements, and the results were checked against IGoR. In a later analysis, TCR-TCR, TCR-HLA and TCR-CMV co-occurrence was scored with hypergeometric tests, and a repertoire-size bias correction was applied to TCR pairs. In a later analysis, false discovery rates were estimated by permuting HLA or CMV assignments 20 times. In a later analysis, co-occurring TCRs were grouped with DBSCAN, and TCRdist sequence similarity was added when clustering was performed within HLA-allele-positive subsets. Repertoires with fewer than 30,000 or more than 120,000 public chains were left out of co-occurrence clustering, as were five repertoires with anomalous nucleotide sharing. In TCRdb, the immuneACCESS table is reduced to in-frame sequences with V and J assigned. These tables do not hold every clone; where another copy was compared, an unresolved V gene accounts for under half, and the others remain unexplained. Clonal size and the V and J genes are those of that table, whereas D and trimming came from the DNA. This sample lists around 190,000 clones; more than 75% were detected once. The ten largest clones capture over 12% of the sample.

Reading the germline V gene gives CDR1 SGHTA and CDR2 FQGTGA. The CDR3 measures 13 amino acids from cysteine to phenylalanine. The sequence is cut down to CDR3 DNA, 39 bases in frame from base 1. The V and J ends are trimmed by 5 bases and 2 bases, leaving 10 bases between them. The paper's findings and limits, for the study overall: The presence/absence analyses assumed that sequencing depth was roughly uniform across donors, and that assumption may not be true. A later analysis found that TCR association rates varied across HLA loci, with DRB1 alleles showing the most associated TCRs and HLA-C alleles the fewest. Strong co-occurrence of HLA alleles, especially DR and DQ, made assigning TCR associations to individual alleles difficult. This cohort had only TCR beta chains sequenced, and the lack of alpha or paired-chain data limited which features could be detected. At a false discovery rate of 0.05, a later analysis linked some 18,000 TCR beta sequences to specific HLA alleles. Compared with equally common non-associated chains, HLA-associated TCR beta chains in a later analysis were more clonally expanded and had lower generation probabilities. In both the original and validation cohorts, the classifier was reported to diagnose cytomegalovirus status with high specificity and sensitivity. The only immune exposure information available for the cohort was CMV serostatus. A cluster of highly shared sequence variants was judged likely to represent a technical artifact of the sequencing pipeline. An earlier analysis of some 590 of the donors showed that most TCR beta V segments appeared in productive rearrangements either about 87% or about 30% of the time, which broadly matched IMGT annotations. A further reported finding was that TCR beta sequences accurately predicted the HLA-A and HLA-B alleles for most subjects in the first cohort. It was suggested by the authors that the approach could potentially be generalized to other disease states and immunological phenotypes. Correlated functional status among segregating V segments might reflect linkage disequilibrium, but an unknown experimental factor could not be ruled out. In a later genetic analysis, a missense DCLRE1C variant was associated with V-gene and J-gene trimming of TCR beta chains, and the association was replicated in an independent cohort. The study gave a list of under 200 TCR beta chains associated with cytomegalovirus. The earlier analysis of about 600 of the donors excluded 15 to 20 rarely observed V segments, including chromosome 9 orphons, because counts were too low. In a later analysis, several top co-occurrence clusters were reported to appear linked to parvovirus B19, influenza, CMV and Epstein-Barr virus. According to a later analysis, most CMV-associated TCR beta chains appeared to be HLA-restricted, and the HLA associations seemed to be driven largely by CMV exposure. Some IMGT-functional V segments, including TRBV6-2 and TRBV6-3, could not be distinguished by the 87-base-pair reads and were therefore excluded. In vitro tests confirmed that a few of the cytomegalovirus-associated TCR beta chains recognize cytomegalovirus antigens. Most TCR sequences were observed very rarely across donors, whereas some public TCRs were present in many individuals. Because HLA typing was missing for some donors at each locus, association tests included only the typed subset. Compared with the 666-donor mean, donors in an Asian-associated ancestry cluster had fewer N-insertions in productive TCRs, according to a later genetic analysis.

The cohort comprised several hundred healthy bone marrow donors. At the time of sampling, every cohort member was nominally healthy, though immune exposures that went unrecorded were likely present. The donor tested CMV seropositive and was one of the 289 seropositive cohort members. A peripheral blood sample was provided by each donor, and peripheral blood mononuclear cells were used for TCR beta sequencing. The Qiagen DNeasy Blood Extraction Kit was used to extract genomic DNA from the blood cell samples. The rearranged chain carries TRBV7-3 and TRBJ2-7; TRBD1 is perhaps the D gene, given 6 matching bases. The receptor was isolated from a woman between 25 and 40 years old in good health and CMV-seropositive. Sequenced input: PBMCs. The DNA sequence reads TGTGCCAGCAGCCTCACAGGGACCTACGAGCAGTACTTC. Its protein is CASSLTGTYEQYF.